These 4 T cell receptor beta chains share one sample of origin, sequenced in a study of blood T cell repertoires in COVID-19 (dated by TCRdb to between 2020 and 2021). The library came from the immunoSEQ multiplex PCR assay. In TCRdb, the immuneACCESS table is reduced to in-frame sequences with V and J assigned. These tables do not hold every clone; where another copy was compared, an unresolved V gene accounts for under half, and the others remain unexplained. The sample yields 30,000 or so clones; almost 85% were counted once. The top ten clonotypes cover about two fifths of the sample. Sequenced input: peripheral blood. Source of these receptors: an elderly man with active or convalescent COVID-19.

The chain carries TRBV21-1 and TRBJ1-5; the D call of TRBD1 is as the table states it, not checked on the DNA. TRBV21-1 is a known pseudogene. The CDR3 loop spans 15 amino acids. CDR3 amino acids: CASSYRGSSNQPQHF. The CDR3 DNA sequence: TGTGCCAGCAGCTACAGGGGCTCCAGCAATCAGCCCCAGCATTTT.

The chain links TRBV7-6 to TRBJ2-3; 9 bases fit TRBD2. V gave up 1 base and J gave up 0 bases; unmatched junction bases: 5. Per the germline V gene, CDR1 is SGHVS and CDR2 is FNYEAQ. The length of the CDR3 is 17 residues. CDR3 DNA: TGTGCCAGCAGCTTAGAAGCTAGCGGGACTAGCACAGATACGCAGTATTTT. This codes for CASSLEASGTSTDTQYF.

V gene TRBV5-5 combines with J gene TRBJ1-1; 10 bases match TRBD1. V gave up 4 bases and J gave up 4 bases; unmatched junction bases: 7. The CDR3 totals 15 residues. Germline V lookup: CDR1 SGHKS, CDR2 YYEKEE (reference sequence). The CDR3 protein is CASSPMTGGPTEAFF. The DNA for the CDR3 is TGTGCCAGCAGCCCTATGACAGGGGGCCCCACTGAAGCTTTCTTT.

The rearrangement joins TRBV29-1 to TRBJ2-5; 7 bases are a match to TRBD1. The V segment lost 4 bases and the J segment 5 bases; nucleotides outside the gene matches: 7. From germline, CDR1 is SQVTM and CDR2 ANQGSEA. The CDR3 contains 13 residues. The CDR3 nucleotides are TGCAGCGTTGTAGAAGGGGGCGCCGAGACCCAGTACTTC. Amino acid sequence: CSVVEGGAETQYF.